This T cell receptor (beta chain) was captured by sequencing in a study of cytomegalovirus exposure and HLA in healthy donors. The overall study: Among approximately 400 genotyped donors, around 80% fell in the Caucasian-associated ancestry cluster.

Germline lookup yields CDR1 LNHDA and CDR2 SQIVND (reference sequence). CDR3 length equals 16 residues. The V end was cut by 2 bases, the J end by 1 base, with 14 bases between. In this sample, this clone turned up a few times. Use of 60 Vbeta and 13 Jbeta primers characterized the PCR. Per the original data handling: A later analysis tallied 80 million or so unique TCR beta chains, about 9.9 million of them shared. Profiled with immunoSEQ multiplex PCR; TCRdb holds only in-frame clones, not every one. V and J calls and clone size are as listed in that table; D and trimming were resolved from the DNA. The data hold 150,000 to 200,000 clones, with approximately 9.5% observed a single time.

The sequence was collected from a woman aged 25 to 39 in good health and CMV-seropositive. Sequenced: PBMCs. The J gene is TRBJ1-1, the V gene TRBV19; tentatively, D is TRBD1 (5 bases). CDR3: CASSIFPDRANTEAFF. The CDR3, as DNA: TGTGCCAGTAGTATATTCCCCGACAGAGCGAACACTGAAGCTTTCTTT.